This TCR beta chain derives from a study of Ad26.COV2.S vaccination and SARS-CoV-2 variants. Looking at the study overall: Each vaccinee took Ad26.COV2.S intramuscularly, once or twice 56 days apart.

Regarding this clone: Its antigen is unknown.

Notes on the study in general: Overall T cell responses may have been underestimated by the analyses of TCR breadth and depth. Spike-specific TCR breadth in vaccine recipients exceeded that seen in placebo recipients.

The V and J ends lost 2 bases and 5 bases respectively, with 9 bases between them. CDR3 size: 13 residues. Germline V gives CDR1 MNHNS, CDR2 SASEGT. Treatment here: roughly 20 received Ad26.COV2.S at low or high dose, single or two shots; about 5 received placebo; per-sample allocation not given. Day 63 after the first vaccine or placebo injection was the time point for sampling. The shot given was an Ad26 vector that makes Wuhan-strain SARS-CoV-2 spike. Measured with immunoSEQ multiplex PCR; TCRdb has only the in-frame clones, and not every one. The sample carries some 400,000 clones, about 91% recorded once.

The source was peripheral blood, collected in a trial of Ad26.COV2.S vaccine versus placebo. The origin of this receptor is a person aged 18-60 years who received the Ad26.COV2.S COVID-19 vaccine or a placebo. V usage is TRBV6-1 and J usage is TRBJ2-5, with D tentatively TRBD1 (5 bases). CDR3 residues: CASSEQGTETQYF. DNA of the CDR3: TGTGCCAGCAGTGAACAGGGAACGGAGACCCAGTACTTC.